The 16 T cell receptor beta chains listed next were all sequenced from one sample in a study of cytomegalovirus exposure and HLA in healthy donors. PCR amplification relied on 60 Vbeta primers (plus 13 Jbeta primers). The method was immunoSEQ multiplex PCR; TCRdb's version includes in-frame clones alone and lacks a portion of them. The sample carries roughly 110,000 clones, about 78% recorded once. The sample was PBMCs. These receptors were obtained from a woman aged 35 to 49 in good health and CMV-seropositive.

The rearrangement uses TRBV12-5 and TRBJ2-2; 10 bases agree with TRBD1. Germline assignment: CDR1 LGHNT and CDR2 FRNRAP. With 7 bases clipped from V and 5 bases from J, the junction kept 16 bases outside the gene matches. This CDR3 is 18 amino acids long. The CDR3: CASVLAAGTGERTGELFF. CDR3 bases: TGTGCTAGTGTTCTTGCCGCCGGGACAGGGGAGCGAACCGGGGAGCTGTTTTTT.

J is TRBJ1-1 and V is TRBV4-2; the D is unclear. The CDR3 runs to 13 residues. V was trimmed by 8 bases and J by 7 bases, leaving 17 bases between them. Germline CDR1 and CDR2: LGHNA and YNFKEQ. In nucleotides, the CDR3 is TGTGCCAGCGGGATCGACAAGGGAGGTGAAGCTTTCTTT. Translation gives CASGIDKGGEAFF.

This clone turned up a few times. In DNA, the CDR3 is TGTGCCAGCAAATGGGGTGGGGCTTTCTCCTACGAGCAGTACTTC. Amino acids: CASKWGGAFSYEQYF. The chain recombines TRBV6-6 with TRBJ2-7, with D perhaps matching TRBD1 (5 bases). Trimming removed 7 bases from V and 0 bases from J, with 16 bases in between. The CDR3 runs 15 residues. The germline gives CDR1 MNHNY, CDR2 SVGAGI (reference sequence).

This CDR3 is CASSLGTSGGSYNEQFF. Written as DNA, the CDR3 is TGCGCCAGCAGCCTCGGGACTAGCGGGGGGTCCTACAATGAGCAGTTCTTC. V and J are TRBV5-1 and TRBJ2-1, with TRBD2 identical over 15 bases. The germline CDR1 and CDR2 sequences are SGHRS and YFSETQ. CDR3 length: 17 residues. Germline trimming cut 4 bases from V and 1 base from J; bases unmatched to any gene: 3.

The V gene is TRBV14, the J gene TRBJ2-3; 7 bases are a match to TRBD1. The CDR3 is made up of 13 amino acids. The germline gives CDR1 SGHDN, CDR2 FVKESK. The J segment lost 7 bases and the V segment lost 5 bases, leaving 6 bases of the junction unmatched. In DNA, the CDR3 is TGTGCCAGCAGCAAGACAGGGCCCAATACGCAGTATTTT. Translation: CASSKTGPNTQYF.

This chain connects TRBV5-6 to TRBJ1-5; D might be TRBD1 (6 bases). Germline lookup yields CDR1 SGHDT and CDR2 YYEEEE. CDR3 length: 17 residues. The V end was cut by 4 bases, the J end by 0 bases, with 17 bases between. Here the CDR3 reads CASSRRVSGDSNQPQHF. The CDR3 nucleotides are TGTGCCAGCAGCCGGCGGGTGTCAGGGGATAGCAATCAGCCCCAGCATTTT. Drawing the rest from reference TRBV5-6 and TRBJ1-5, the complete variable domain is DAGVTQSPTHLIKTRGQQVTLRCSPKSGHDTVSWYQQALGQGPQFIFQYYEEEERQRGNFPDRFSGHQFPNYSSELNVNALLLGDSALYLCASSRRVSGDSNQPQHFGDGTRLSIL.

This clone was seen a few times. The chain recombines TRBV6-5 with TRBJ1-2, with D possibly matching TRBD1 (6 bases). Per germline, CDR1 MNHEY and CDR2 SVGAGI. The CDR3 totals 15 residues. Between the trimmed V and J ends, which lost 0 bases and 7 bases, there was a span of 15 bases. This chain's CDR3 is CASSYSDRRLGGYTF. CDR3 sequence (DNA): TGTGCCAGCAGTTACTCAGACAGGAGACTGGGTGGCTACACCTTC.

This chain links TRBV2 with TRBJ2-3, with D unresolved. Germline CDR1 and CDR2: SNHLY and FYNNEI. The CDR3 extends over 14 amino acids. The V and J ends lost 4 bases and 5 bases respectively, with 13 bases between them. CDR3 nucleotides: TGTGCCAGCAGTGTAAACAGCCCCATAGATACGCAGTATTTT. Residues: CASSVNSPIDTQYF.

The chain employs TRBV10-3 and TRBJ2-7; possible D gene TRBD1, 6 bases. V was pared by 3 bases and J by 3 bases, with 12 bases between. Looked up from germline, CDR1 is ENHRY and CDR2 is SYGVKD. The CDR3 contains 14 residues. CDR3 DNA: TGTGCCATCAGTGAAGTAGGGACAATCTACGAGCAGTACTTC. Its protein product is CAISEVGTIYEQYF.

V gene TRBV7-9 combines with J gene TRBJ1-4; weak D call: TRBD1 (6 bases). The CDR3 is 15 residues long. V lost 1 base, J lost 1 base, and 7 bases lay in between. From germline, CDR1 is SEHNR and CDR2 FQNEAQ (reference sequence). In DNA form, the CDR3 reads TGTGCCAGCAGCTTAGAGGGGGTAACTAATGAAAAACTGTTTTTT. Encoded protein: CASSLEGVTNEKLFF.

In this sample, this clone turned up a few times. The chain couples TRBV28 to TRBJ2-7; D might be TRBD2 (5 bases). The CDR3 is made up of 16 amino acids. The V gene lost 6 bases and the J gene lost 0 bases, with 18 bases spanning the gap. Germline CDR1 and CDR2: MDHEN and SYDVKM. This chain's CDR3 is CASSPTWRYSSYEQYF. CDR3 DNA: TGTGCCAGCAGCCCAACATGGAGGTACAGCTCCTACGAGCAGTACTTC.

The V call is TRBV7-8, the J call TRBJ1-1; perhaps TRBD1 as D (5 bases). Trimming left V 2 bases short and J 0 bases short, with 16 bases between. This CDR3 contains 17 residues. Germline values: CDR1 SGHVS, CDR2 FQNEAQ. Here the CDR3 DNA reads TGTGCCAGCAGCTTATCACCATCAACAGGCATGAACACTGAAGCTTTCTTT. Translation gives CASSLSPSTGMNTEAFF.

A word on this clone: Other DNA sequences of this sample code for an identical CDR3. V is TRBV30 and J is TRBJ1-5, with D uncertain. V was clipped by 0 bases and J by 0 bases, with 9 bases between them. This CDR3 contains 15 residues. Germline assignment: CDR1 GTSNPN and CDR2 SVGIG (reference sequence). The DNA for the CDR3 is TGTGCCTGGAGTGTATCCGGTTATAGCAATCAGCCCCAGCATTTT. Its protein product is CAWSVSGYSNQPQHF.

The chain is built from TRBV11-2 and TRBJ1-5, with D maybe TRBD1 (6 bases). The CDR3 runs to 14 residues. Per germline, CDR1 SGHAT and CDR2 FQNNGV. Trimming took 5 bases from V and 5 from J, leaving 13 bases between them. CDR3 region: CASSQQGRDQPQHF. CDR3 in DNA: TGTGCCAGCAGCCAACAGGGTCGAGATCAGCCCCAGCATTTT.

This clone was counted once. The chain has TRBV6-5 and TRBJ1-4, with unresolved D. The germline V gene has CDR1 MNHEY and CDR2 SVGAGI. Deletions cut 5 bases from V and 11 bases from J, with 9 bases between. The CDR3 is made up of 11 amino acids. CDR3 in amino acids: CASSDPGKLFF. Here the CDR3 DNA reads TGTGCCAGCAGTGATCCCGGGAAACTGTTTTTT.

The chain recombines TRBV29-1 with TRBJ2-7; 7 nucleotides line up with TRBD1. Germline V gene data show CDR1 as SQVTM and CDR2 as ANQGSEA. The CDR3 spans 12 residues. J was trimmed by 1 base and V by 7 bases; bases with no gene match: 4. CDR3 DNA: TGCAGCGCCCGACAGGGTTCCTACGAGCAGTACTTC. Amino acids: CSARQGSYEQYF.